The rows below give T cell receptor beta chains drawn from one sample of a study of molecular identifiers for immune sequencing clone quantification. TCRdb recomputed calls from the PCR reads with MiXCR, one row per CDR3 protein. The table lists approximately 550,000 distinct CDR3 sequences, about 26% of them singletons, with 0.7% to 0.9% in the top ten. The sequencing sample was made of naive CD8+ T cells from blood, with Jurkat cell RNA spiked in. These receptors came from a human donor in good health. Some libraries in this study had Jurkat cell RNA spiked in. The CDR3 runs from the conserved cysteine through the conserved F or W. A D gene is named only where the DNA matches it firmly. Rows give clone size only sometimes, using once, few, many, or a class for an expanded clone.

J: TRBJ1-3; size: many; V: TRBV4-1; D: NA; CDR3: CASSQDPGRMTDTIYF; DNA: TGCGCCAGCAGCCAAGATCCAGGAAGGATGACGGACACCATATATTTT
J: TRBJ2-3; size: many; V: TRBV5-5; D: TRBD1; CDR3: CASSLGTGSWDTQYF; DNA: TGTGCCAGCAGCTTGGGGACAGGGAGCTGGGATACGCAGTATTTT
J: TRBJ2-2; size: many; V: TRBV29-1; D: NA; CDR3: CSVEWLENTGELFF; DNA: TGCAGCGTTGAGTGGCTAGAGAACACCGGGGAGCTGTTTTTT
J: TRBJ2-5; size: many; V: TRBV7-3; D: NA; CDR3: CASSPGLGGQETQYF; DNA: TGTGCCAGCAGCCCAGGACTAGGGGGACAAGAGACCCAGTACTTC
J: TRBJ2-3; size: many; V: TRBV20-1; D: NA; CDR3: CSASLGGTDTQYF; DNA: TGCAGTGCTAGTCTGGGTGGTACAGATACGCAGTATTTT
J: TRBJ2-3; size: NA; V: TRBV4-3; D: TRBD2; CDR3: CASSQTAGAGTDTQYF; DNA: TGCGCCAGCAGCCAAACGGCGGGAGCTGGTACAGATACGCAGTATTTT
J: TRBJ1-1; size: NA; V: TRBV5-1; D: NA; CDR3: CASSLARGFAEAFF; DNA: TGCGCCAGCAGCTTGGCGAGGGGATTCGCTGAAGCTTTCTTT
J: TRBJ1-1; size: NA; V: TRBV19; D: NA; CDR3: CASMNGWSTEAFF; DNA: TGTGCCAGTATGAACGGATGGAGCACTGAAGCTTTCTTT
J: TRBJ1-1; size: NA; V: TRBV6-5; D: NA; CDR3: CASSSLDGPNTEAFF; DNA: TGTGCCAGCAGTTCTCTGGACGGTCCGAACACTGAAGCTTTCTTT
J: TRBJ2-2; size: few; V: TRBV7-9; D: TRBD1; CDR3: CASSSSRQGANTGELFF; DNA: TGTGCCAGCAGCTCCTCCCGACAGGGGGCGAACACCGGGGAGCTGTTTTTT
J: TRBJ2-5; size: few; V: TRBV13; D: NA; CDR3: CASSIGLLTETQYF; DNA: TGTGCCAGCAGCATCGGACTGCTGACGGAGACCCAGTACTTC
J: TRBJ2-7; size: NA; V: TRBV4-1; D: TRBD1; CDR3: CASSQQDRSSYEQYF; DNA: TGCGCCAGCAGCCAACAGGACAGGAGCTCCTACGAGCAGTACTTC
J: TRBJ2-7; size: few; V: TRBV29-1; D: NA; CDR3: CSVEDKDRRGTYEQYF; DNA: TGCAGCGTTGAAGATAAGGACCGAAGGGGGACCTACGAGCAGTACTTC
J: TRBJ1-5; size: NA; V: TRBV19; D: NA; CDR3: CASSIGPQPQHF; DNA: TGTGCCAGTAGTATCGGTCCTCAGCCCCAGCATTTT
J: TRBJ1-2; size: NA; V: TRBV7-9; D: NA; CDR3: CASSLAEIGQSYGYTF; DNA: TGTGCCAGCAGCTTAGCCGAGATAGGACAATCCTATGGCTACACCTTC
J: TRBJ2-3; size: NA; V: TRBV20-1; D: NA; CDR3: CSARSLRDGPENWTQYF; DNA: TGCAGTGCTAGATCCCTGAGAGACGGGCCTGAAAATTGGACGCAGTATTTT
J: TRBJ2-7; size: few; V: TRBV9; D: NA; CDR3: CASSVGFSSTYEQYF; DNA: TGTGCCAGCAGCGTAGGTTTCAGCAGTACCTACGAGCAGTACTTC
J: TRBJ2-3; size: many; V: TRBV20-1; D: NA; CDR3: CSADKKGEGTDTQYF; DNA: TGCAGTGCAGACAAAAAGGGGGAGGGCACAGATACGCAGTATTTT
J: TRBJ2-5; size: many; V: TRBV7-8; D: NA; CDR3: CASTLVGPRRETQYF; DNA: TGTGCCAGCACCCTAGTCGGGCCGCGGCGGGAGACCCAGTACTTC
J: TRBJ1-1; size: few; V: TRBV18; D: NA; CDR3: CASSPGSSRSGTEAFF; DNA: TGTGCCAGCTCACCGGGTTCATCAAGGTCTGGCACTGAAGCTTTCTTT
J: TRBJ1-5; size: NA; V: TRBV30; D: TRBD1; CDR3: CAWPGQGEQPQHF; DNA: TGTGCCTGGCCCGGACAGGGGGAACAGCCCCAGCATTTT
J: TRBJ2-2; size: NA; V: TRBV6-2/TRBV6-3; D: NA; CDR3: CASSYVQTNTGELFF; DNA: TGTGCCAGCAGTTATGTGCAGACGAACACCGGGGAGCTGTTTTTT
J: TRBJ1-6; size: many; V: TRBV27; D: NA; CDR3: CASSPKPTVPMRNSPLHF; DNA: TGTGCCAGCAGTCCAAAACCGACAGTCCCAATGCGTAATTCACCCCTCCACTTT
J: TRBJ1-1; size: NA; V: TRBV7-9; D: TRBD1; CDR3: CASSLVGGRAGGTEAFF; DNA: TGTGCCAGCAGCTTAGTTGGGGGTCGGGCAGGGGGCACTGAAGCTTTCTTT
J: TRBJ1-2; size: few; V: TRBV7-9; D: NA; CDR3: CASSLAMSRRNTGYTF; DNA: TGTGCCAGCAGCTTAGCGATGTCCAGGCGGAATACTGGCTACACCTTC
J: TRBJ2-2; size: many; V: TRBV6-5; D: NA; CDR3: CASSYSIGGELFF; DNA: TGTGCCAGCAGTTACTCGATTGGCGGGGAGCTGTTTTTT
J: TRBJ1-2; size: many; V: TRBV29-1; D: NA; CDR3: CSVDNGYGYTF; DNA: TGCAGCGTTGACAACGGCTATGGCTACACCTTC
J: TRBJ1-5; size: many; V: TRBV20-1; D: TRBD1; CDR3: CSARDRVAGSQPQHF; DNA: TGCAGTGCTAGGGACAGGGTTGCCGGAAGCCAGCCCCAGCATTTT
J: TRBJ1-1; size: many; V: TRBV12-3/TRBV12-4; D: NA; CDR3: CASSPTTRNTEAFF; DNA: TGTGCCAGCAGTCCTACGACACGGAACACTGAAGCTTTCTTT